The text below deals with one TCR beta chain. Antigen specificity is unknown. This sample is part of a study of Ad26.COV2.S vaccination and SARS-CoV-2 variants. Whole-study context: Donor allocation was to the COV1001 Ad26.COV2.S trial arm. Donor got 5x10^10 or 1x10^11 viral particles of Ad26.COV2.S.

Study results and caveats: Placebo recipients and vaccine recipients were similar in non-spike TCR breadth. Spike-specific CD8+ and CD4+ T cell responses reportedly showed substantial breadth after vaccination.

Trimming at V came to 8 bases and at J to 1 base, leaving 10 bases not matched to a gene. Germline lookup yields CDR1 GTSNPN and CDR2 SVGIG (reference sequence). The CDR3 runs to 14 residues. Treatment reported: 15 to 20 received Ad26.COV2.S at low or high dose, single or two shots; five or six received placebo; per-sample allocation not given. After the first vaccine or placebo injection, samples were drawn on day 63. Sequencing was performed with immunoSEQ multiplex PCR; in TCRdb, only in-frame clones are kept and a portion is missing. The sample carries fewer than 400,000 clones, about 89% recorded once.

The chain combines TRBV30 with TRBJ2-7; 8 bases are shared with TRBD2. The receptor was isolated from a person aged 18-60 years who received the Ad26.COV2.S COVID-19 vaccine or a placebo. The sequenced sample was peripheral blood, obtained in a trial of Ad26.COV2.S vaccine versus placebo. CDR3 loop: CADERGPHSYEQYF. In DNA form, the CDR3 reads TGTGCCGACGAGCGGGGGCCGCATTCCTACGAGCAGTACTTC.